Following are 3 T cell receptor beta chains from one sample sequenced in a study of control samples from healthy donors and cancer patients. Generated by immunoSEQ multiplex PCR, the TCRdb table keeps only in-frame clones and is missing some. This table holds around 100,000 clones, roughly 91% found once. The sample comprised PBMCs. Receptors were obtained from a man aged 55 to 69 with lung cancer.

This chain links TRBV6-5 with TRBJ1-1; D is possibly TRBD1 (5 bases). The CDR3 length is 12 residues. Germline CDR1 is MNHEY and CDR2 is SVGAGI. V was trimmed by 5 bases and J by 11 bases, leaving 15 bases between them. The chain's CDR3 is CASSQRDRAAFF. The CDR3 bases are TGTGCCAGCAGTCAACGGGACCGGGCGGCTTTCTTT.

The J gene is TRBJ1-6, the V gene TRBV5-1; D gene uncertain. The CDR3 extends over 13 amino acids. CDR1 and CDR2 from the germline V gene are SGHRS and YFSETQ. V shed 1 base and J shed 7 bases, with 6 bases lying between them. The CDR3 region has the DNA TGCGCCAGCAGCTTGAGAGGGAATTCACCCCTCCACTTT. It encodes CASSLRGNSPLHF.

The chain combines TRBV18 with TRBJ1-1, with D tentatively TRBD1 (6 bases). Between the trimmed V and J ends, which lost 6 bases and 5 bases, there was a span of 13 bases. The CDR3 consists of 13 residues. Per the germline V gene, CDR1 is KGHSH and CDR2 is LQKENI. In nucleotides, the CDR3 is TGTGCCAGCTCCCGAGAGGGGGAAACTGAAGCTTTCTTT. It is translated as CASSREGETEAFF.